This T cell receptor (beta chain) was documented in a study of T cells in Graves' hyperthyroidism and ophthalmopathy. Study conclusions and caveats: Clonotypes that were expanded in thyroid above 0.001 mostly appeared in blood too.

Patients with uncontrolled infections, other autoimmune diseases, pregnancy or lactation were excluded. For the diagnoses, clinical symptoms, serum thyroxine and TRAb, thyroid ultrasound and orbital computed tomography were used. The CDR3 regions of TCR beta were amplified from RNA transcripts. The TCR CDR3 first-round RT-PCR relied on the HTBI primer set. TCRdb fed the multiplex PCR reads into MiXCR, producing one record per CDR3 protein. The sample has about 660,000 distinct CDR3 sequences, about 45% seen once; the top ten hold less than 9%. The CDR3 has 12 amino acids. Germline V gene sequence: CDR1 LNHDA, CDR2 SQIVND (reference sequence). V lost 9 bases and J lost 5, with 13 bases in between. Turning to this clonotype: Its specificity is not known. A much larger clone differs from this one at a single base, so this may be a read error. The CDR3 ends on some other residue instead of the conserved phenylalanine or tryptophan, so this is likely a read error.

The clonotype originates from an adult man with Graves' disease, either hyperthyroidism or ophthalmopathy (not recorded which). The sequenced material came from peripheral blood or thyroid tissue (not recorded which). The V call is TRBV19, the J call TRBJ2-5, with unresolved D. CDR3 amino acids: CASRKLGETQYL. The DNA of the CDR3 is TGTGCCAGCCGGAAACTGGGGGAGACCCAGTACCTC.